This T cell receptor beta chain stems from a study of regulatory T cells in long-lasting Graves disease. Notes on the study in general: Persistent cases of Graves' showed reduced TCR diversity relative to newly diagnosed patients.

Through Arm-PCR of CDR3 regions and iRepertoire HTBI primers, TCR beta libraries were built. MiXCR, applied by TCRdb to the multiplex PCR reads, yields one record per CDR3 protein. This table holds approximately 470,000 distinct CDR3 sequences, less than 25% found once. The V and J ends lost 4 bases and 3 bases respectively, with 16 bases between them. Germline CDR1 DFQATT, CDR2 SNEGSKA (reference sequence). The CDR3 runs 15 residues. Regarding this clonotype: What it binds is not known.

Time point defined: persistent/refractory GD, antithyroid drugs over 5 years with positive TRAb. Isolated PBMC RNA provided the starting material for the TCR library. V is TRBV20-1 and J is TRBJ1-5; D remains unclear. This TCR was sampled from a female donor with Graves disease. This sample comprised peripheral blood mononuclear cells (PBMCs), obtained when the disease was refractory, from a patient treated with antithyroid drugs. The DNA of the CDR3 is TGCAGTGCTAAAGGACCTTGGGATACCAATCAGCCCCAGCATTTT. It codes for CSAKGPWDTNQPQHF.